Below, 8 T cell receptor beta chains from the same sample are listed, as sequenced in a study of CD8 T cells in ankylosing spondylitis. TCRdb recomputed calls from the 5' RACE reads with MiXCR, one row per CDR3 protein. This sample has some 350,000 distinct CDR3 sequences, with about 15% found just once. Sequenced input: blood, either unsorted or a sorted T cell fraction (not recorded which). The origin of the receptors is a male donor with ankylosing spondylitis or in good health (not recorded which).

This clonotype has ten or more counts. This chain joins TRBV5-4 and TRBJ2-1, with D perhaps being TRBD1 or TRBD2 (5 bases each). The CDR3 spans 19 residues. V lost 0 bases to trimming and J lost 0 bases, with 19 bases between them. Germline values: CDR1 SGHNT, CDR2 YYREEE (reference sequence). Written as DNA, the CDR3 is TGTGCCAGCAGCTTGGCCGGGAACGCTATTACAGGCTCCTACAATGAGCAGTTCTTC. The encoded protein is CASSLAGNAITGSYNEQFF.

This clonotype was seen a handful of times. The chain links TRBV12-3 or TRBV12-4 to TRBJ2-7; D is uncertain. V was clipped by 3 bases and J by 0 bases, with 6 bases between them. CDR3 size: 13 residues. CDR3 DNA: TGTGCCAGCAGTTTCCAGTACTCCTACGAGCAGTACTTC. Amino acid sequence: CASSFQYSYEQYF.

This clonotype occurred a few times. The V and J genes are TRBV5-1 and TRBJ2-2; perhaps TRBD2 as D (5 bases). This CDR3 is built from 15 residues. Germline V gene data show CDR1 as SGHRS and CDR2 as YFSETQ. V lost 0 bases to trimming and J lost 5 bases, with 11 bases between them. The CDR3 coding sequence is TGCGCCAGCAGCTTGGGGCGAGCGGAAACCGGGGAGCTGTTTTTT. This translates into CASSLGRAETGELFF.

A few counts support this clonotype. The V and J genes are TRBV4-1 and TRBJ2-1; TRBD1 might be the D (5 bases). Trimming pared 0 bases from V and 0 bases from J, leaving 21 bases between. This CDR3 has 20 amino acids. Germline CDR1 reads MGHRA; CDR2 reads YSYEKL. The DNA for the CDR3 is TGCGCCAGCAGCCAAGAAGGCGAAGGACAATACTTGAGCTCCTACAATGAGCAGTTCTTC. This translates into CASSQEGEGQYLSSYNEQFF.

The sample holds a few counts of this clonotype. The rearrangement joins TRBV7-9 to TRBJ1-2, with 7 bases fitting TRBD1. The CDR3 length is 14 residues. The J segment lost 8 bases and the V segment lost 5 bases, leaving 11 bases of the junction unmatched. Looked up from germline, CDR1 is SEHNR and CDR2 is FQNEAQ (reference sequence). In nucleotides, the CDR3 is TGTGCCAGCAGCCCCGGGACAGCCCTTCTCGGCTACACCTTC. As protein: CASSPGTALLGYTF.

This chain links TRBV5-1 with TRBJ1-3; D remains ambiguous. The CDR3 totals 14 residues. Trimming removed 5 bases from V and 4 bases from J, with 13 bases in between. Germline-derived CDR1 and CDR2 are SGHRS and YFSETQ. The chain's CDR3 is CASRDPGSGNTIYF. For the CDR3, the DNA is TGCGCCAGCAGAGATCCGGGTTCGGGAAACACCATATATTTT.

This clonotype appeared a few times. J is TRBJ2-5 and V is TRBV10-1; D is unresolved. Germline CDR1 and CDR2: WNHNN and SYGVQD (reference sequence). V shed 2 bases and J shed 9 bases, with 13 bases lying between them. There are 13 residues in the CDR3. The CDR3 reads CASSEESTTAQYF. In DNA, the CDR3 is TGCGCCAGCAGTGAGGAGTCAACTACGGCCCAGTACTTC.

The chain employs TRBV28 and TRBJ1-1; 10 bases align to TRBD1. This CDR3 spans 12 amino acids. The germline V gene encodes CDR1 MDHEN and CDR2 SYDVKM. Losses at the gene ends were 8 bases for V and 5 bases for J; bases not matched to a gene: 2. The CDR3 DNA reads TGTGCCAGCGACAGGGGGCTAACTGAAGCTTTCTTT. Translating gives CASDRGLTEAFF. Complete variable domain (other parts from reference TRBV28 and TRBJ1-1): DVKVTQSSRYLVKRTGEKVFLECVQDMDHENMFWYRQDPGLGLRLIYFSYDVKMKEKGDIPEGYSVSREKKERFSLILESASTNQTSMYLCASDRGLTEAFFGQGTRLTVV.